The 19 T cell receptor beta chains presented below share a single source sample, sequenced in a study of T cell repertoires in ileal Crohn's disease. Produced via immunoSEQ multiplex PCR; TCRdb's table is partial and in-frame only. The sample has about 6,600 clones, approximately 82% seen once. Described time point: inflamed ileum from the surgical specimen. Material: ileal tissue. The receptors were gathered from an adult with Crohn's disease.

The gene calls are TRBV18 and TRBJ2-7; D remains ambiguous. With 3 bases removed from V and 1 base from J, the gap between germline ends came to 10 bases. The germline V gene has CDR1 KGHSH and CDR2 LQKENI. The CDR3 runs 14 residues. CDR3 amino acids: CASSPYRPSYEQYF. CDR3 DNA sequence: TGTGCCAGCTCACCTTACCGACCGTCCTACGAGCAGTACTTC.

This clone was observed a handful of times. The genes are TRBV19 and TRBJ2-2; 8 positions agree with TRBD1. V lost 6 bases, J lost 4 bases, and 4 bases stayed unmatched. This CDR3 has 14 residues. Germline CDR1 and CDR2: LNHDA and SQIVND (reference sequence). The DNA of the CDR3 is TGTGCCAGTAGAGGGACAGGAGTCACCGGGGAGCTGTTTTTT. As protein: CASRGTGVTGELFF. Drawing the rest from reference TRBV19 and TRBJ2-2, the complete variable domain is DGGITQSPKYLFRKEGQNVTLSCEQNLNHDAMYWYRQDPGQGLRLIYYSQIVNDFQKGDIAEGYSVSREKKESFPLTVTSAQKNPTAFYLCASRGTGVTGELFFGEGSRLTVL.

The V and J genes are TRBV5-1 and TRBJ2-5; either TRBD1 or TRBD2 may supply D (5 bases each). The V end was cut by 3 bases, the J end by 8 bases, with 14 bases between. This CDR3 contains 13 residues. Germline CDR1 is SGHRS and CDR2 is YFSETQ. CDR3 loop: CASSSRDVETQYF. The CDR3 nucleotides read TGCGCCAGCAGCTCTAGGGACGTCGAAACCCAGTACTTC. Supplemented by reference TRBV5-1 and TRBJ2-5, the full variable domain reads KAGVTQTPRYLIKTRGQQVTLSCSPISGHRSVSWYQQTPGQGLQFLFEYFSETQRNKGNFPGRFSGRQFSNSRSEMNVSTLELGDSALYLCASSSRDVETQYFGPGTRLLVL.

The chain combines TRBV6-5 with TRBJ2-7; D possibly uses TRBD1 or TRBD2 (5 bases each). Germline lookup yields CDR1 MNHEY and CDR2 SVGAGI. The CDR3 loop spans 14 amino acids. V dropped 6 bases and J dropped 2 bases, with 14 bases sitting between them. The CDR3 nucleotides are TGTGCCAGCAGCTCCGGGACGGCGGCCTACGAGCAGTACTTC. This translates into CASSSGTAAYEQYF.

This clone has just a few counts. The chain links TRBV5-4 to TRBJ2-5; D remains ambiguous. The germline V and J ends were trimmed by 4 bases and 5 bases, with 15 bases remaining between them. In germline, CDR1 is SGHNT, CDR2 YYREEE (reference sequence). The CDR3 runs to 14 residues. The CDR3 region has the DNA TGTGCCAGCAGCCCTTTAGGATCACGGGAGACCCAGTACTTC. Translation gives CASSPLGSRETQYF.

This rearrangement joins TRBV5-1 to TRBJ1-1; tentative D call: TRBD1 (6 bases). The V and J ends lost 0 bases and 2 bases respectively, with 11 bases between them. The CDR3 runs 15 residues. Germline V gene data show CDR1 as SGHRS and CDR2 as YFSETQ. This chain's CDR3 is CASSLGAGHNTEAFF. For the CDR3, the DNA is TGCGCCAGCAGCTTGGGTGCGGGACACAACACTGAAGCTTTCTTT.

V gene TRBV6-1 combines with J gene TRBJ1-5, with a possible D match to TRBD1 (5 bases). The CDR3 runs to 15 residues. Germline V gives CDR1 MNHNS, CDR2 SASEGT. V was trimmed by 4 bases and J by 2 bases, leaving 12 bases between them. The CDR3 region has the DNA TGTGCCAGCAGTGGTGGGGGGACGGGCAATCAGCCCCAGCATTTT. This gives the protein CASSGGGTGNQPQHF.

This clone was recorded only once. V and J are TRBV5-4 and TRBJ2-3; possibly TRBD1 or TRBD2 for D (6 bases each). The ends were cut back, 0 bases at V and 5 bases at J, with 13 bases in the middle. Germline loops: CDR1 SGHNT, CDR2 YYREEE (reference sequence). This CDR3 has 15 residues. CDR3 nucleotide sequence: TGTGCCAGCAGCTTGGATTGGGGGGCGGGAGATACGCAGTATTTT. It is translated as CASSLDWGAGDTQYF.

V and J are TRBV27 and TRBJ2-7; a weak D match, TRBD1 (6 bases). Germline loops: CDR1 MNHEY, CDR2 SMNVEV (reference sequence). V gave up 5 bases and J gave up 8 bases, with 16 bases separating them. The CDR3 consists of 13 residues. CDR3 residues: CASSTQMTGKQYF. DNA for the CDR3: TGTGCCAGCAGTACTCAAATGACAGGAAAGCAGTACTTC.

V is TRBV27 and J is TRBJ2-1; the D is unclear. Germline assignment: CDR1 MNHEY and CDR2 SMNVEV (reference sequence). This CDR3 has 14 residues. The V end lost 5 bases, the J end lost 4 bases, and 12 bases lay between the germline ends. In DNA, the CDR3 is TGTGCCAGCAGTGTTAGGACGGAATACAATGAGCAGTTCTTC. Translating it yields CASSVRTEYNEQFF.

CDR3 sequence: CASSQSSYEQYF. The CDR3 DNA sequence: TGTGCCAGCAGCCAGAGCTCCTACGAGCAGTACTTC. V is TRBV2 and J is TRBJ2-7; D not certain. Germline assignment: CDR1 SNHLY and CDR2 FYNNEI. The CDR3 runs 12 residues. V was shortened by 6 bases and J by 0 bases, with 6 bases between the two germline ends.

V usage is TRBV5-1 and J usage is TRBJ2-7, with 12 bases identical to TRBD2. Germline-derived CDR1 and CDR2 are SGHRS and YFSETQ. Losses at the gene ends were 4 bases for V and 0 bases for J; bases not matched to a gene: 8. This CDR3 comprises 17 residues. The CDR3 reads CASSPRTSGASSYEQYF. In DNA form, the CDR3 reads TGCGCCAGCAGCCCGAGGACTAGCGGGGCAAGCTCCTACGAGCAGTACTTC.

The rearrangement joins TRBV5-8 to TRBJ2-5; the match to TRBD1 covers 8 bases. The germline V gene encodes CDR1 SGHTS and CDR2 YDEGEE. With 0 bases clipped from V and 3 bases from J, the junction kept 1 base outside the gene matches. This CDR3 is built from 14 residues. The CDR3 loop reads CASSLGQGKETQYF. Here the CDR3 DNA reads TGTGCCAGCAGCTTGGGACAGGGGAAAGAGACCCAGTACTTC.

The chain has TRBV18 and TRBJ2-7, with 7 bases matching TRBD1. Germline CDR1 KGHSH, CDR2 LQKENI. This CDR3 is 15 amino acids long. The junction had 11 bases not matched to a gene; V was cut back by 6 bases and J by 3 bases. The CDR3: CASSRSGTALYEQYF. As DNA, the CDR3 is TGTGCCAGCTCTCGATCCGGGACAGCCCTCTACGAGCAGTACTTC.

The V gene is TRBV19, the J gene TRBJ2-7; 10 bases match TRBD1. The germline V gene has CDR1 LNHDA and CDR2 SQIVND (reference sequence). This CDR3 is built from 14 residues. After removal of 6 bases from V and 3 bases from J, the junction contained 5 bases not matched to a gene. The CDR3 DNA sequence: TGTGCCAGTAGCAGGACAGGGGGTCTCTACGAGCAGTACTTC. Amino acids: CASSRTGGLYEQYF. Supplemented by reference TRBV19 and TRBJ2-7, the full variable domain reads DGGITQSPKYLFRKEGQNVTLSCEQNLNHDAMYWYRQDPGQGLRLIYYSQIVNDFQKGDIAEGYSVSREKKESFPLTVTSAQKNPTAFYLCASSRTGGLYEQYFGPGTRLTVT.

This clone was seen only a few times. CDR3 coding DNA: TGTGCCAGCAGTGAACCGGGGACAGTGACTGAAGCTTTCTTT. Translating it yields CASSEPGTVTEAFF. The chain recombines TRBV25-1 with TRBJ1-1; TRBD1 agrees at 7 bases. Per the germline V gene, CDR1 is MGHDK and CDR2 is SYGVNS. The length of the CDR3 is 14 residues. V was clipped by 2 bases and J by 5 bases; unmatched bases: 5.

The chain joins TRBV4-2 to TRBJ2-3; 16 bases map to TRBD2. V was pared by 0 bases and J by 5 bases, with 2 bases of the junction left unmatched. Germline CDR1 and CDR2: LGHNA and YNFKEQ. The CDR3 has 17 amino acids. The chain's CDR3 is CASSQEGTSGGEDTQYF. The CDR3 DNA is TGTGCCAGCAGCCAAGAAGGGACTAGCGGGGGGGAAGATACGCAGTATTTT.

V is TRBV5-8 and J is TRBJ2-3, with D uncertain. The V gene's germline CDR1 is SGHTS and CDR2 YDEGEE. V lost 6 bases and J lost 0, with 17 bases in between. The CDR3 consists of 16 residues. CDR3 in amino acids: CASTTYLPFSTDTQYF. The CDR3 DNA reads TGTGCCAGCACAACCTACCTTCCTTTTAGCACAGATACGCAGTATTTT.

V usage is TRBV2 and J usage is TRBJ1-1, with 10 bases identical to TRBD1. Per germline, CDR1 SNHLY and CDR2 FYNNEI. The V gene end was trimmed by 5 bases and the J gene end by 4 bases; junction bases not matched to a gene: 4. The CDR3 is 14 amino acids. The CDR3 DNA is TGTGCCAGCAGTCCAAGGACAGGGGGCACTGAAGCTTTCTTT. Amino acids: CASSPRTGGTEAFF.